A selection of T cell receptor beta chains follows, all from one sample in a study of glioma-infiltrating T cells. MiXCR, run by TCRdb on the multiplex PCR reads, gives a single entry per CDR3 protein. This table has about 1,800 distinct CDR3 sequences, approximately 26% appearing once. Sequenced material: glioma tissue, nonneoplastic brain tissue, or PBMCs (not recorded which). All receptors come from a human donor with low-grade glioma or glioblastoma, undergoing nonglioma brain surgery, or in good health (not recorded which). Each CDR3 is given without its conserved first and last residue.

CDR3: ASSVSLGVTEAF; J: TRBJ1-1; V: TRBV9
CDR3: ASSFSPLGNQPQH; J: TRBJ1-5; V: TRBV28
CDR3: ASSQHASETEAF; J: TRBJ1-1; V: TRBV4-2
CDR3: ASVSPLGAF; J: TRBJ1-1; V: TRBV2
CDR3: SAPGQITYEQY; J: TRBJ2-7; V: TRBV20-1
CDR3: ASSLAAGYMKTEAF; J: TRBJ1-1; V: TRBV5-5
CDR3: SVEGQGIHEQY; J: TRBJ2-7; V: TRBV29-1
CDR3: ASRSATSGSYSEQF; J: TRBJ2-1; V: TRBV12-3/TRBV12-4
CDR3: ASSSDIGNTEAF; J: TRBJ1-1; V: TRBV3-1
CDR3: ASSPRLAATYEQY; J: TRBJ2-7; V: TRBV7-2
CDR3: ASSVIRNTEAF; J: TRBJ1-1; V: TRBV6-1
CDR3: ASSLSLKETQY; J: TRBJ2-5; V: TRBV2
CDR3: ATSEAGLQETQY; J: TRBJ2-5; V: TRBV24-1
CDR3: ASSLRQGSYEQY; J: TRBJ2-7; V: TRBV19
CDR3: ASSPTGDPSYNEQF; J: TRBJ2-1; V: TRBV9